Listed here are 4 T cell receptor beta chains from one sample, sequenced in a study of T cells in Graves' hyperthyroidism and ophthalmopathy. RNA transcripts served as the template for amplifying TCR beta CDR3 regions. The HTBI primer set drove a first-round RT-PCR of the TCR CDR3. One entry per CDR3 protein results from TCRdb running MiXCR on the multiplex PCR reads. The repertoire holds some 270,000 distinct CDR3 sequences, over 20% seen once, with roughly 40% in the top ten. Sequencing input: blood. The source of these receptors is a woman in her 40s with Graves' ophthalmopathy.

The chain has TRBV4-1 and TRBJ1-5, with D unclear. This CDR3 contains 16 residues. In germline, CDR1 is MGHRA, CDR2 YSYEKL. V lost 1 base to trimming and J lost 9 bases, with 19 bases between them. The CDR3 DNA follows: TGCGCCAGCAGCCAAGTGAAAGGGAATCTTGGCGGGCCCCAGCATTTT. Translating it yields CASSQVKGNLGGPQHF.

This clonotype has at least ten counts. The genes are TRBV6-1 and TRBJ1-5, with D perhaps matching TRBD1 (5 bases). The CDR3 loop spans 14 amino acids. Germline V gene sequence: CDR1 MNHNS, CDR2 SASEGT. Trimming shortened V by 2 bases and J by 7 bases, and 12 bases separated the two germline ends. The CDR3 is CASSEWGYWQPQHF. The CDR3 coding sequence is TGTGCCAGCAGTGAATGGGGGTATTGGCAGCCCCAGCATTTT.

Turning to this clonotype: One end of the junction is discordant with germline, which a read error may explain. The rearrangement joins TRBV27 to TRBJ1-6, with TRBD1 identical over 12 bases. Germline V gene data show CDR1 as MNHEY and CDR2 as SMNVEV (reference sequence). The CDR3 totals 14 residues. Written as DNA, the CDR3 is TGTGCCAGCAGTTCGGGACAGGGGGCAACACCCCTCTACTTT. This codes for CASSSGQGATPLYF.

This clonotype came up many times. The V and J genes are TRBV25-1 and TRBJ2-4; D remains ambiguous. This CDR3 region has 14 residues. Germline V gives CDR1 MGHDK, CDR2 SYGVNS. With 2 bases removed from V and 5 bases from J, the gap between germline ends came to 10 bases. This chain's CDR3 is CASSELGSENIQYF. The CDR3, as DNA: TGTGCCAGCAGTGAACTGGGTTCGGAAAACATTCAGTACTTC.